The 2 T cell receptor beta chains presented below share a single source sample, sequenced in a study of blood T cell repertoires in COVID-19. The table came from immunoSEQ multiplex PCR; TCRdb's copy has only in-frame clones and leaves some out. The top ten clones hold 2% to 2.5% of a sample with 270,000 or so clones, approximately 90% of them seen once. The sample comprised PBMCs or T cells enriched from blood (not recorded which). The receptors originated from a woman in her 40s with acute COVID-19.

The chain joins TRBV2 to TRBJ1-5; 7 bases are a match to TRBD1. Germline V gene lookup returns CDR1 SNHLY and CDR2 FYNNEI. V lost 6 bases to trimming and J lost 3 bases; unmatched junction nucleotides: 2. The CDR3 spans 13 residues. The CDR3 here is CASRGQFNQPQHF. The DNA of the CDR3 is TGTGCCAGCAGGGGACAGTTCAATCAGCCCCAGCATTTT.

The chain combines TRBV6-5 with TRBJ2-1, with TRBD1 matching over 8 bases. The CDR3 spans 14 residues. J was trimmed by 5 bases and V by 6 bases; bases with no gene match: 6. Germline CDR1 MNHEY, CDR2 SVGAGI. CDR3 DNA: TGTGCCAGCAGCCGCCGGGACAGGCACAATGAGCAGTTCTTC. This translates into CASSRRDRHNEQFF.